Below are 6 T cell receptor beta chains sequenced from a single sample in a study of TIL therapy for anti-PD-1-resistant metastatic lung cancer. The libraries were made with immunoSEQ v3. Generated by immunoSEQ multiplex PCR, the TCRdb table keeps only in-frame clones and is missing some. Seen here are fewer than 40,000 clones, 74% observed once, and the top ten hold 2.5% to 3%. Time point: pre-treatment sample, taken before nivolumab and TIL therapy. The sample consisted of blood, taken at baseline. The receptors come from a woman between 25 and 85 years old with non-small cell lung cancer.

The chain uses TRBV6-5 and TRBJ2-7, with D unresolved. Germline V CDR1 and CDR2: MNHEY, SVGAGI. The CDR3 sequence is 13 residues long. Trimming cost V 2 bases and J 3 bases, with 8 bases left between them. DNA of the CDR3: TGTGCCAGCAGTTACAGAGCGAGCTACGAGCAGTACTTC. Translation: CASSYRASYEQYF.

This clone was recorded a few times. This chain uses TRBV9 with TRBJ1-2, with TRBD1 matching over 10 bases. The CDR3 covers 15 residues. Germline V gives CDR1 SGDLS, CDR2 YYNGEE. V dropped 4 bases and J dropped 4; count of bases not matched to a gene: 7. CDR3 residues: CASSPRDRGSYGYTF. In nucleotides, the CDR3 is TGTGCCAGCAGCCCGAGGGACAGGGGAAGCTATGGCTACACCTTC. The full variable domain, completed using reference TRBV9 and TRBJ1-2, is DSGVTQTPKHLITATGQRVTLRCSPRSGDLSVYWYQQSLDQGLQFLIQYYNGEERAKGNILERFSAQQFPDLHSELNLSSLELGDSALYFCASSPRDRGSYGYTFGSGTRLTVV.

On this clone: The same CDR3 is also encoded by other DNA sequences in this sample. V gene TRBV2 combines with J gene TRBJ2-1, with 11 bases matching TRBD2. Trimming removed 5 bases from V and 6 bases from J; junction bases left unmatched: 3. Germline lookup yields CDR1 SNHLY and CDR2 FYNNEI. This CDR3 spans 14 amino acids. The CDR3 protein is CASSPGLAGNEQFF. The CDR3 nucleotides read TGTGCCAGCAGTCCCGGACTAGCGGGCAATGAGCAGTTCTTC. The variable domain in full, completed from reference TRBV2 and TRBJ2-1, reads EPEVTQTPSHQVTQMGQEVILRCVPISNHLYFYWYRQILGQKVEFLVSFYNNEISEKSEIFDDQFSVERPDGSNFTLKIRSTKLEDSAMYFCASSPGLAGNEQFFGPGTRLTVL.

This chain connects TRBV30 to TRBJ2-5; D unclear. This CDR3 contains 12 residues. CDR1 is GTSNPN and CDR2 is SVGIG in the germline V gene (reference sequence). The germline V and J ends were trimmed by 5 bases and 1 base, with 8 bases remaining between them. The CDR3 region has the DNA TGTGCCTGGTCCACCTCCCAAGAGACCCAGTACTTC. Translating it yields CAWSTSQETQYF.

This clone was seen more than once but under ten times. The chain has TRBV10-3 and TRBJ1-5; possible D gene TRBD1, 5 bases. There are 13 residues in the CDR3. The V and J ends lost 3 bases and 7 bases respectively, with 10 bases between them. CDR1 is ENHRY, CDR2 SYGVKD, per germline. This chain's CDR3 is CAISDRVFQPQHF. The CDR3 region has the DNA TGTGCCATCAGTGACAGGGTGTTCCAGCCCCAGCATTTT.

J is TRBJ2-1 and V is TRBV7-6; 7 bases map to TRBD1. V gave up 1 base and J gave up 9 bases; unmatched junction bases: 3. The germline CDR1 and CDR2 sequences are SGHVS and FNYEAQ. The CDR3 covers 13 residues. CDR3 nucleotide sequence: TGTGCCAGCAGCTTAGGAGGGGGCGGTGAGCAGTTCTTC. Encoded protein: CASSLGGGGEQFF. Supplemented by reference TRBV7-6 and TRBJ2-1, the full variable domain reads GAGVSQSPRYKVTKRGQDVALRCDPISGHVSLYWYRQALGQGPEFLTYFNYEAQQDKSGLPNDRFSAERPEGSISTLTIQRTEQRDSAMYRCASSLGGGGEQFFGPGTRLTVL.